This TCR beta chain was obtained from a study of Graves' ophthalmopathy and Graves' hyperthyroidism (dated by TCRdb to 2017 to 2018). Study-wide context: Peripheral blood was collected before any treatment was given, at the time of initial diagnosis. To tell Graves' ophthalmopathy apart from Graves' hyperthyroidism, and to predict which patients would progress to ophthalmopathy, the study relied on TCR beta repertoire signatures. In total, 135 blood samples were TCR-sequenced: around 42 ophthalmopathy, roughly 80 hyperthyroidism and 17 hyperthyroidism-to-ophthalmopathy patients. To explore V-J signatures that distinguish ophthalmopathy from hyperthyroidism, a discovery set of around 100 patients was enrolled, made up of around 40 with ophthalmopathy and under 65 with stable hyperthyroidism. An independent validation cohort comprised some 18 hyperthyroidism patients and over 15 patients who later progressed from hyperthyroidism to ophthalmopathy. In over 5 hyperthyroidism patients, the T-cell repertoire of thyroid tissue was compared with the T-cell repertoire of blood. Once sampling was done, hyperthyroidism patients were given methimazole at a starting dose of 30 mg daily, while ophthalmopathy patients were given high-dose intravenous methylprednisolone. What the research found in general, with its limitations: Sample size was not statistically predetermined, and group allocation was not concealed from the investigators. In validation, the model predicted ophthalmopathy progression with about 70% sensitivity and around 72% specificity; some twelve predicted patients were CT-confirmed with GO in a median of approximately 6.2 months. Ophthalmopathy was separated from stable hyperthyroidism by the 13-signature model with roughly 88% sensitivity and about 81% specificity in cross-validation and with 80%/75% in the test set. Most expanded thyroid clonotypes with frequency above 0.001 were also detected in blood, suggesting blood repertoires may reflect the thyroid immune response.

Taken from cysteine to phenylalanine, the CDR3 has 14 residues. Only the CDR3 DNA is retained, 42 bases long and in frame from the first base. The germline V gene (reference sequence) specifies DFQATT as CDR1 and SNEGSKA as CDR2. Trimming at the junction amounts to 0 bases on V and 5 bases on J, and the germline ends lie 10 bases apart. Ophthalmopathy patients were characterized by moderately to severely active disease, a Clinical Activity Score of at least 3, a NOSPECS grade of at least 4, and a disease duration under 3 months. Patients with other autoimmune diseases, uncontrolled infections, pregnancy or lactation were excluded. Diagnosis relied on clinical symptoms, serum thyroxine, TRAb, thyroid ultrasound and orbital computed tomography. Ficoll-Paque density gradient centrifugation was used to isolate PBMCs from approximately 10 ml of fresh peripheral blood. Trizol reagent was used to extract the total RNA, and its quality was then checked on an Agilent 2100 Bioanalyzer.

This clonotype was detected a few times. The target of this receptor is not known. No qualities accompany the bases; no much larger clone lies one base away. TCR beta CDR3 regions were amplified from RNA transcripts for repertoire sequencing. The first round of RT-PCR was done with HTBI primers and the Qiagen OneStep RT-PCR kit, and was followed by a second round of multiplex PCR, then size selection and purification. The libraries underwent paired-end sequencing with 100 bp reads on an Illumina HiSeq2000. Concerning the study's data processing: SOAPnuke was used to process the reads, throwing out any read that had adapters, had uncalled bases, had a mean Phred below 15, or lacked an exact constant-primer or identifier match. COPE v1.2.5 was used to merge high-quality paired reads. Unique nucleotide sequences were defined as clonotypes and aligned to IMGT TRB V, D and J references using MiTCR v1.1. The analysis was limited to V-J combinations with a frequency above 0.0001, which together covered around 99% of the repertoires. For each V-J combination, a TCR clonal expansion and chaos score was defined as F50 clonal expansion divided by the chaos observed in the TCRdist matrix. Welch's t-statistics and random forest were used to reduce the features to about a dozen V-J combinations, which were then used as input to a naive Bayes classifier. The Morisita-Horn index was used to measure how similar the thyroid and blood repertoires were. TCRdb's own reprocessing of the public reads used fastp at Q25 and MiXCR and kept productive beta chains. Records with the same CDR3 protein are collapsed into one entry carrying the most frequent genes and DNA. TCRdb's processing, not the authors', yielded these V and J calls. The sample table records 650,000 to 900,000 distinct CDR3 sequences; 40% of these occur just once. The ten largest clones take up 35% to 55% of the sample.

This TCR came from an adult man with Graves' ophthalmopathy. Here the chain combines TRBV20-1 and TRBJ1-4; possibly the D gene is TRBD1, per 5 matching bases. Sequencing was performed on peripheral blood. The CDR3 is CSARDSGRNEKLFF. The nucleotide sequence reads TGCAGTGCTAGAGACTCAGGGCGGAATGAAAAACTGTTTTTT.